These 28 T cell receptor beta chains were all obtained from the same sample, sequenced in a study of blood T cell repertoires in COVID-19 (dated by TCRdb to about 2020). The protocol used for the library was the immunoSEQ multiplex PCR assay. This immuneACCESS table, as held by TCRdb, lists in-frame sequences with V and J called but not all clones. Of the missing ones, under half trace to an unresolved V gene in checked studies; the others have no known cause. Within this sample are fewer than 200,000 clones, with roughly 89% of them counted one time only. The top ten clones comprise under 15% of the sample. The sample taken for sequencing was peripheral blood. Every receptor here comes from a woman in her sixties or seventies with COVID-19, enrolled during active disease.

CDR3 residues: CATSSGTGDTEAFF. Written as DNA, the CDR3 is TGTGCCACCAGCAGTGGTACAGGGGACACTGAAGCTTTCTTT. The rearrangement joins TRBV15 to TRBJ1-1; the match to TRBD1 covers 7 bases. J was trimmed by 3 bases and V by 3 bases; bases with no gene match: 4. The germline gives CDR1 LNHNV, CDR2 YYDKDF (reference sequence). The CDR3 runs to 14 residues.

This chain connects TRBV7-9 to TRBJ2-3, with 7 bases that match TRBD2. There are 15 residues in the CDR3. The V and J ends lost 1 base and 3 bases, in that order; junction bases with no gene match: 4. Per the germline V gene, CDR1 is SEHNR and CDR2 is FQNEAQ (reference sequence). Here the CDR3 reads CASSLGGSTTDTQYF. The CDR3 DNA sequence: TGTGCCAGCAGCTTAGGCGGGAGCACAACAGATACGCAGTATTTT.

This clone appeared once. The chain recombines TRBV7-9 with TRBJ2-7; possible D gene TRBD1, 5 bases. The CDR3 spans 14 residues. Germline V gene data show CDR1 as SEHNR and CDR2 as FQNEAQ (reference sequence). V was cut by 5 bases and J by 2 bases, with 13 bases left in between. The CDR3 DNA is TGTGCCAGCAGCCCCAAAGACAGAGCCTACGAGCAGTACTTC. It codes for CASSPKDRAYEQYF. The whole variable domain, filled in from reference TRBV7-9 and TRBJ2-7, reads DTGVSQNPRHKITKRGQNVTFRCDPISEHNRLYWYRQTLGQGPEFLTYFQNEAQLEKSRLLSDRFSAERPKGSFSTLEIQRTEQGDSAMYLCASSPKDRAYEQYFGPGTRLTVT.

In its sample, this clone was seen once. This chain joins TRBV5-1 and TRBJ2-2, with 10 bases identical to TRBD1. Trimming cost V 3 bases and J 4 bases; bases outside gene matches: 3. In germline, CDR1 is SGHRS, CDR2 YFSETQ. This CDR3 spans 15 amino acids. For the CDR3, the DNA is TGCGCCAGCAGCTGGGGACAGGGGACCACCGGGGAGCTGTTTTTT. This gives the protein CASSWGQGTTGELFF.

The chain has TRBV7-2 and TRBJ2-4, with 7 bases identical to TRBD2. Trimming removed 5 bases from V and 2 bases from J; junction bases left unmatched: 6. In germline, CDR1 is SGHTA, CDR2 FQGNSA. The CDR3 is 15 amino acids. The CDR3 DNA is TGTGCCAGCAGCACCACACTAGCGTCCAAAAACATTCAGTACTTC. This sequence encodes CASSTTLASKNIQYF.

The chain couples TRBV28 to TRBJ1-1, with D perhaps matching TRBD1 (6 bases). CDR3 length equals 14 residues. Germline V gives CDR1 MDHEN, CDR2 SYDVKM. Trimming stripped 3 bases from V and 2 bases from J, with 10 bases between. The CDR3 here is CASSLTGQNTEAFF. The CDR3 bases are TGTGCCAGCAGTTTGACAGGCCAAAACACTGAAGCTTTCTTT.

The J gene is TRBJ1-5, the V gene TRBV7-9, with 8 bases that match TRBD1. The V segment lost 5 bases and the J segment 2 bases; nucleotides outside the gene matches: 2. CDR3 length: 14 amino acids. Germline CDR1 reads SEHNR; CDR2 reads FQNEAQ (reference sequence). CDR3 loop: CASSPQGGNQPQHF. The CDR3 DNA sequence: TGTGCCAGCAGCCCACAGGGGGGCAATCAGCCCCAGCATTTT. Complete variable domain (other parts from reference TRBV7-9 and TRBJ1-5): DTGVSQNPRHKITKRGQNVTFRCDPISEHNRLYWYRQTLGQGPEFLTYFQNEAQLEKSRLLSDRFSAERPKGSFSTLEIQRTEQGDSAMYLCASSPQGGNQPQHFGDGTRLSIL.

The chain has TRBV2 and TRBJ2-5, with 9 bases lining up with TRBD1. The CDR3 totals 14 residues. Germline assignment: CDR1 SNHLY and CDR2 FYNNEI. Losses at the gene ends were 5 bases for V and 4 bases for J; bases not matched to a gene: 5. CDR3 sequence: CASSPTTGGETQYF. The CDR3 nucleotides read TGTGCCAGCAGTCCCACGACAGGGGGAGAGACCCAGTACTTC. Using reference TRBV2 and TRBJ2-5 for the parts outside the CDR3, the full variable domain is EPEVTQTPSHQVTQMGQEVILRCVPISNHLYFYWYRQILGQKVEFLVSFYNNEISEKSEIFDDQFSVERPDGSNFTLKIRSTKLEDSAMYFCASSPTTGGETQYFGPGTRLLVL.

The chain joins TRBV2 to TRBJ1-1; the D gene is possibly TRBD1 (6 bases). Trimming removed 6 bases from V and 5 bases from J, with 16 bases in between. Per germline, CDR1 SNHLY and CDR2 FYNNEI. The CDR3 has 14 residues. CDR3: CASSQQGLPTEAFF. The CDR3 DNA follows: TGTGCCAGCAGCCAACAGGGTCTCCCTACTGAAGCTTTCTTT.

This clone was counted a few times. V usage is TRBV4-1 and J usage is TRBJ2-6, with D tentatively TRBD2 (7 bases). V was trimmed by 1 base and J by 3 bases, leaving 13 bases between them. CDR1 is MGHRA, CDR2 YSYEKL, per germline. This CDR3 has 17 residues. The CDR3 DNA is TGCGCCAGCAGCCAAGTTCGGGGGGCTGTTGGGGCCAACGTCCTGACTTTC. Its translation: CASSQVRGAVGANVLTF.

This clone was observed a single time. The chain couples TRBV6-6 to TRBJ1-6, with a tentative D call TRBD1 (5 bases). Germline-derived CDR1 and CDR2 are MNHNY and SVGAGI (reference sequence). The CDR3 has 15 residues. V shed 0 bases and J shed 9 bases, with 12 bases lying between them. CDR3 bases: TGTGCCAGCAGTTACTCTGGGGGGAAGAGTTCACCCCTCCACTTT. Encoded protein: CASSYSGGKSSPLHF.

This rearrangement joins TRBV19 to TRBJ2-7; 13 bases are a match to TRBD2. With 3 bases clipped from V and 4 bases from J, the junction kept 3 bases outside the gene matches. The CDR3 has 15 residues. Germline V gene lookup returns CDR1 LNHDA and CDR2 SQIVND (reference sequence). The CDR3: CASSIRTSGSYEQYF. CDR3 DNA sequence: TGTGCCAGTAGTATCCGGACTAGCGGGAGTTACGAGCAGTACTTC.

The chain links TRBV3-1 (or the pseudogene TRBV3-2) to TRBJ2-3; 8 bases align to TRBD2. Trimming removed 1 base from V and 5 bases from J; junction bases left unmatched: 8. Germline V gene data show CDR1 as LGHDT and CDR2 as YNNKEL (reference sequence). The CDR3 is 16 residues long. Here the CDR3 DNA reads TGTGCCAGCAGCCAAGTCACGGGAGGGCGAGGAGATACGCAGTATTTT. As protein: CASSQVTGGRGDTQYF.

The gene calls are TRBV6-1 and TRBJ1-5; no reliable D call. Germline CDR1 is MNHNS and CDR2 is SASEGT. The CDR3 runs 15 residues. Trimming pared 1 base from V and 7 bases from J, leaving 14 bases between. The CDR3 loop reads CASSEGGGYGQPQHF. In DNA, the CDR3 is TGTGCCAGCAGTGAAGGAGGCGGATACGGCCAGCCCCAGCATTTT.

This chain links TRBV6-1 with TRBJ2-5; TRBD1 is a possible D gene (5 bases). V gave up 2 bases and J gave up 1 base, with 14 bases separating them. The CDR3 totals 16 residues. Germline CDR1 MNHNS, CDR2 SASEGT. The CDR3 sequence: CASSETWSGAQETQYF. DNA for the CDR3: TGTGCCAGCAGTGAAACCTGGAGTGGGGCCCAAGAGACCCAGTACTTC.

A few counts support this clone. The rearrangement joins TRBV19 to TRBJ2-7; 9 bases align to TRBD1. CDR1 and CDR2 from the germline V gene are LNHDA and SQIVND (reference sequence). This CDR3 region has 13 residues. Unmatched junction bases numbered 5, after V lost 7 bases and J lost 4 bases. Written as DNA, the CDR3 is TGTGCCAGTAAAGGGACAGGGACTTACGAGCAGTACTTC. As protein: CASKGTGTYEQYF.

The chain carries TRBV27 and TRBJ2-1, with a weak D call TRBD2 (6 bases). Per germline, CDR1 MNHEY and CDR2 SMNVEV (reference sequence). The CDR3 has 14 amino acids. Between the trimmed V and J ends, which lost 3 bases and 4 bases, there was a span of 10 bases. In DNA form, the CDR3 reads TGTGCCAGCAGTTTGGAGGGCCGGTACAATGAGCAGTTCTTC. Translated: CASSLEGRYNEQFF.

This chain joins TRBV24-1 and TRBJ2-7, with D tentatively TRBD2 (6 bases). The germline gives CDR1 KGHDR, CDR2 SFDVKD. The CDR3 contains 15 residues. The V gene lost 4 bases and the J gene lost 4 bases, with 16 bases spanning the gap. In nucleotides, the CDR3 is TGTGCCACCAGTGACCCCGGGGAGGAAAGGTACGAGCAGTACTTC. The encoded protein is CATSDPGEERYEQYF.

V gene TRBV9 combines with J gene TRBJ2-5; 8 bases align to TRBD2. The V and J ends lost 0 bases and 1 base, in that order; junction bases with no gene match: 2. This CDR3 has 15 residues. Germline loops: CDR1 SGDLS, CDR2 YYNGEE. CDR3: CASSVGTSPQETQYF. The DNA of the CDR3 is TGTGCCAGCAGCGTAGGGACTAGCCCCCAAGAGACCCAGTACTTC.

About this clone: Other DNA variants within this sample encode the same CDR3. The rearrangement joins TRBV5-1 to TRBJ1-1, with 8 bases fitting TRBD1. The germline gives CDR1 SGHRS, CDR2 YFSETQ. CDR3 length: 13 amino acids. Germline trimming cut 4 bases from V and 3 bases from J; bases unmatched to any gene: 2. For the CDR3, the DNA is TGCGCCAGCAGCCTGGGACAGGACACTGAAGCTTTCTTT. It codes for CASSLGQDTEAFF. Complete variable domain (other parts from reference TRBV5-1 and TRBJ1-1): KAGVTQTPRYLIKTRGQQVTLSCSPISGHRSVSWYQQTPGQGLQFLFEYFSETQRNKGNFPGRFSGRQFSNSRSEMNVSTLELGDSALYLCASSLGQDTEAFFGQGTRLTVV.

The chain recombines TRBV5-4 with TRBJ2-7, with a possible D match to TRBD1 (6 bases). V shed 4 bases and J shed 1 base, with 9 bases lying between them. This CDR3 is built from 13 residues. Germline loops: CDR1 SGHNT, CDR2 YYREEE (reference sequence). CDR3: CASSVQGSYEQYF. CDR3 DNA sequence: TGTGCCAGCAGCGTACAGGGTTCCTACGAGCAGTACTTC.

The chain uses TRBV3-1 (or the pseudogene TRBV3-2) and TRBJ2-4; D possibly corresponds to TRBD1 (6 bases). Germline-derived CDR1 and CDR2 are LGHDT and YNNKEL (reference sequence). With 1 base removed from V and 7 bases from J, the gap between germline ends came to 14 bases. The CDR3 runs 15 residues. The CDR3 bases are TGTGCCAGCAGCCAAGTCGGCAGGGGTAATAACATTCAGTACTTC. Translated: CASSQVGRGNNIQYF.

The V and J genes are TRBV14 and TRBJ2-2; TRBD1 agrees at 10 bases. From germline, CDR1 is SGHDN and CDR2 FVKESK. Trimming removed 6 bases from V and 4 bases from J; junction bases left unmatched: 11. The CDR3 runs to 17 residues. The CDR3 is CASRRDRGAGRTGELFF. DNA for the CDR3: TGTGCCAGCAGACGGGACAGGGGTGCGGGACGCACCGGGGAGCTGTTTTTT.

Here the CDR3 reads CASSLAVTGERLKFF. Here the CDR3 DNA reads TGTGCCAGCAGCTTAGCGGTCACAGGGGAGCGGTTGAAGTTCTTC. V usage is TRBV7-2 and J usage is TRBJ2-1; TRBD1 matches 7 bases. Trimming took 0 bases from V and 14 from J; bases not matched to a gene: 13. The germline gives CDR1 SGHTA, CDR2 FQGNSA. The CDR3 length is 15 residues.

The genes are TRBV18 and TRBJ1-1; D may be TRBD1 (6 bases). This CDR3 has 15 amino acids. V was cut by 2 bases and J by 3 bases, with 13 bases left in between. The germline CDR1 and CDR2 sequences are KGHSH and LQKENI. This CDR3 reads CASSPRGGQDTEAFF. CDR3 in DNA: TGTGCCAGCTCACCAAGGGGGGGCCAAGACACTGAAGCTTTCTTT.

The chain combines TRBV7-9 with TRBJ1-5; D is perhaps TRBD1 (5 bases). This CDR3 contains 12 residues. The V and J ends lost 2 bases and 11 bases respectively, with 10 bases between them. From germline, CDR1 is SEHNR and CDR2 FQNEAQ (reference sequence). This CDR3 reads CASSLIGGAQHF. CDR3 nucleotides: TGTGCCAGCAGCTTAATTGGGGGGGCCCAGCATTTT.

This clone turned up a few times. The DNA for the CDR3 is TGCAGCGTTGAGCCTAGCGGAAATGAGCAGTTCTTC. Its translation is CSVEPSGNEQFF. V gene TRBV29-1 combines with J gene TRBJ2-1; 7 nucleotides agree with TRBD2. Germline V gene lookup returns CDR1 SQVTM and CDR2 ANQGSEA. The CDR3 has 12 residues. The V gene end was trimmed by 3 bases and the J gene end by 7 bases; junction bases not matched to a gene: 3.

This clone was observed a few times. The chain links TRBV12-3 or TRBV12-4 to TRBJ2-5, with D unresolved. There are 13 residues in the CDR3. Between the trimmed V and J ends, which lost 6 bases and 1 base, there was a span of 9 bases. The CDR3 protein is CASSSYTQETQYF. CDR3 DNA: TGTGCCAGCAGCTCTTACACCCAAGAGACCCAGTACTTC.